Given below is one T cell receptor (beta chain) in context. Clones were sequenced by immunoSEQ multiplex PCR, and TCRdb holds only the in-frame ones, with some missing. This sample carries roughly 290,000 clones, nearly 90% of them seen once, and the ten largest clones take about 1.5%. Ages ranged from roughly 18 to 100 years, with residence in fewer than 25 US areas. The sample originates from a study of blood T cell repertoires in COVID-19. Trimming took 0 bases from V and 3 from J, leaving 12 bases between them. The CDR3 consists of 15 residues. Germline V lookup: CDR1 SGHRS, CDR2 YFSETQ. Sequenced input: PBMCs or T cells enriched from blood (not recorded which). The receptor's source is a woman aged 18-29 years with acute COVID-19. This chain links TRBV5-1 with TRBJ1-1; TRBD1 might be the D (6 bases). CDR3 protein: CASSLDDRLYTEAFF. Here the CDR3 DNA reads TGCGCCAGCAGCTTGGATGACAGGCTTTACACTGAAGCTTTCTTT.